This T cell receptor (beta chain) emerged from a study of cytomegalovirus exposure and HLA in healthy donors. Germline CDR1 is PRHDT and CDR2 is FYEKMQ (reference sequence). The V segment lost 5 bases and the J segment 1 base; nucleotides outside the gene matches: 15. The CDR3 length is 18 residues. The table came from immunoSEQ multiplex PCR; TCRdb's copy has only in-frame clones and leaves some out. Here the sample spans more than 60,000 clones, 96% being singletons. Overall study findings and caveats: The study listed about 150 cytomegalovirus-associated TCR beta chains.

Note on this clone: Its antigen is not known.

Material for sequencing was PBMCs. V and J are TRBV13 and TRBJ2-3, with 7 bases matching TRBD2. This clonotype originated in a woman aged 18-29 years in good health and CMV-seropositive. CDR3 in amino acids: CASSLTSSGPRGTDTQYF. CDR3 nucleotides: TGTGCCAGCAGCCTCACTTCTAGCGGACCTAGGGGCACAGATACGCAGTATTTT.